Given below is one T cell receptor (beta chain) in context. Its recognized antigen is unknown. Per-base qualities were not stored, and no clone one base away is much larger. These data originate in a study of CD8 T cells in ankylosing spondylitis (dated by TCRdb to about 2017). For context, the study as a whole: To find TCR variants linked to disease, the study profiled T cell receptor beta repertoires in ankylosing spondylitis patients and healthy donors. The whole study cohort included under 140 healthy donors and around 24 ankylosing spondylitis patients. Peripheral blood was sampled, and synovial fluid was also collected from ankylosing spondylitis patients. General findings and caveats noted by the study authors: Some motif variants had previously been reported in the synovial fluid and blood of reactive arthritis patients, which suggests shared mechanisms of disease initiation. A TCR beta motif made up of under ten highly homologous amino acid variants appeared to be characteristic of blood from ankylosing spondylitis patients. The disease-linked clones were reported as significantly enriched in matched synovial fluid samples from ankylosing spondylitis patients. A CD8+ phenotype was shown by the disease-linked clones, which were found at relatively low frequencies in peripheral blood.

The CDR3 runs 17 amino acids, cysteine and phenylalanine included. Only the CDR3 region is kept as DNA, spanning 51 bases read in frame from base 1. The junction carries 26 bases between V and J, which are trimmed by 11 bases and 3 bases respectively. From a lookup of the germline V gene (reference sequence), CDR1 and CDR2 are LGHDT and YNNKEL. Instrument on record: Illumina HiSeq 2500. Quantitative 5'-RACE with molecular barcodes was used to prepare TCR beta libraries. The original pipeline was this. A new computational method based on a probabilistic model of VDJ rearrangement was used to identify disease-linked TCR variants. TCRdb reran the public reads through fastp at Q25 and MiXCR, keeping productive beta chains. Records with the same CDR3 protein are collapsed into one entry carrying the most frequent genes and DNA. The V and J calls here are based on TCRdb, not the publication. In this sample the table shows fewer than 200,000 distinct CDR3 sequences, approximately 9.9% of which occur a single time. Over 13% of the sample belongs to the ten largest clones.

Source material: blood, either unsorted or a sorted T cell fraction (not recorded which). The V and J segments used are TRBV3-1 and TRBJ2-1, and perhaps TRBD2 as D gene, on 5 matching bases. This TCR came from a female donor with ankylosing spondylitis or in good health (not recorded which). The DNA sequence is as follows: TGTGCCTCCTGCCAAGATGGAGGTAGCGAGATCTACAATGAGCAGTTCTTC. Its protein is CASCQDGGSEIYNEQFF.